Here is one T cell receptor (beta chain) with its context. The antigen remains undetermined. In nominal health when sampled, donors likely had unrecorded immune exposures nonetheless. The CDR3 has 14 residues. In germline, CDR1 is KGHSH, CDR2 LQKENI. This sample stems from a study of cytomegalovirus exposure and HLA in healthy donors. Overall study results and limits: While the bulk of TCR sequences proved rare, some public TCRs turned up in many donors.

Amplification used 60 Vbeta primers and 13 Jbeta primers. The table came from immunoSEQ multiplex PCR; TCRdb's copy has only in-frame clones and leaves some out. The sample lists about 170,000 clones, under 80% occurring once. Sequencing was carried out using PBMCs. This clonotype was obtained from a man aged 35 to 55 in good health and CMV-seronegative. This chain connects TRBV18 to TRBJ2-5; D remains unclear. The closer fit of TRBJ2-7 to the DNA end suggests the J call may be wrong. CDR3: CASSPPFGGHEQYF. For the CDR3, the DNA is TGTGCCAGCTCACCCCCGTTTGGCGGCCACGAGCAGTACTTC.